The 32 T cell receptor beta chains in this list originate from one sample, sequenced in a study of blood T cell repertoires in COVID-19. Measured with immunoSEQ multiplex PCR; TCRdb has only the in-frame clones, and not every one. The table includes fewer than 200,000 clones, 87% detected once. The sample taken for sequencing was peripheral blood. Receptor source: a middle-aged man with active or convalescent COVID-19.

The chain couples TRBV7-3 to TRBJ2-1; a possible D gene is TRBD2 (6 bases). This CDR3 has 16 residues. Germline CDR1 is SGHTA and CDR2 is FQGTGA. The V end lost 2 bases, the J end lost 8 bases, and 19 bases lay between the germline ends. The CDR3 loop is CASSLDLAGRNDEQFF. CDR3 coding DNA: TGTGCCAGCAGCTTAGACCTGGCAGGGAGGAATGATGAGCAGTTCTTC. Complete variable domain (other parts from reference TRBV7-3 and TRBJ2-1): GAGVSQTPSNKVTEKGKYVELRCDPISGHTALYWYRQSLGQGPEFLIYFQGTGAADDSGLPNDRFFAVRPEGSVSTLKIQRTERGDSAVYLCASSLDLAGRNDEQFFGPGTRLTVL.

This clone was observed once. The V gene is TRBV10-3, the J gene TRBJ2-3, with TRBD2 identical over 10 bases. Germline loops: CDR1 ENHRY, CDR2 SYGVKD. The V gene end was trimmed by 3 bases and the J gene end by 5 bases; junction bases not matched to a gene: 11. The CDR3 sequence is 17 residues long. CDR3 residues: CAISDKTSGFVGDTQYF. The CDR3 DNA reads TGTGCCATCAGTGATAAGACTAGCGGGTTTGTAGGAGATACGCAGTATTTT.

In regard to this clone: This sample also contains other DNA sequences that code for the same CDR3. J is TRBJ2-1 and V is TRBV6-5; TRBD1 agrees at 10 bases. CDR3 length: 14 amino acids. Germline V gene lookup returns CDR1 MNHEY and CDR2 SVGAGI. The trim removed 6 bases at V and 4 bases at J, leaving 3 bases unmatched. The CDR3 bases are TGTGCCAGCAGACGACAGGGGGCATACAATGAGCAGTTCTTC. The encoded protein is CASRRQGAYNEQFF.

The J gene is TRBJ1-2, the V gene TRBV30; the D is unclear. Germline assignment: CDR1 GTSNPN and CDR2 SVGIG (reference sequence). The CDR3 sequence is 14 residues long. V dropped 3 bases and J dropped 2 bases, with 13 bases sitting between them. Written as DNA, the CDR3 is TGTGCCTGGAGCCACGGGTCCGGGAACTATGGCTACACCTTC. Its protein is CAWSHGSGNYGYTF.

This clone has more than one count but fewer than ten. The chain couples TRBV11-2 to TRBJ2-5; 7 bases map to TRBD2. Germline V gives CDR1 SGHAT, CDR2 FQNNGV. With 5 bases clipped from V and 2 bases from J, the junction kept 8 bases outside the gene matches. The CDR3 spans 15 residues. In nucleotides, the CDR3 is TGTGCCAGCAGCACTAGCGTGTGGGGACAAGAGACCCAGTACTTC. As protein: CASSTSVWGQETQYF.

The CDR3 spells CASSEQSNEQFF. The CDR3 bases are TGTGCCAGCAGTGAACAGTCCAATGAGCAGTTCTTC. This chain connects TRBV6-1 to TRBJ2-1; no clear D gene. CDR1 and CDR2 (germline): MNHNS, SASEGT. The V end lost 2 bases, the J end lost 6 bases, and 5 bases lay between the germline ends. CDR3 length: 12 residues.

The rearrangement links TRBV27 to TRBJ2-7; no definite D call. Per the germline V gene, CDR1 is MNHEY and CDR2 is SMNVEV (reference sequence). The V end lost 0 bases, the J end lost 2 bases, and 14 bases lay between the germline ends. The CDR3 is made up of 16 amino acids. CDR3 region: CASSLSYTDNTYEQYF. CDR3 DNA sequence: TGTGCCAGCAGTTTATCCTACACCGACAACACCTACGAGCAGTACTTC.

The chain combines TRBV4-1 with TRBJ1-2; tentative D call: TRBD1 (6 bases). Germline values: CDR1 MGHRA, CDR2 YSYEKL. Between the trimmed V and J ends, which lost 3 bases and 8 bases, there was a span of 19 bases. The CDR3 runs to 15 residues. The chain's CDR3 is CASSQPGVPLGGYTF. DNA for the CDR3: TGCGCCAGCAGCCAGCCAGGGGTTCCACTCGGCGGCTACACCTTC.

The V gene is TRBV6-5, the J gene TRBJ1-2; a weak D match, TRBD1 (5 bases). The V gene lost 2 bases and the J gene lost 3 bases, with 7 bases spanning the gap. The germline CDR1 and CDR2 sequences are MNHEY and SVGAGI. The length of the CDR3 is 13 residues. The CDR3 sequence is CASSYRQYYGYTF. The CDR3 nucleotides are TGTGCCAGCAGTTACCGACAGTACTATGGCTACACCTTC.

This chain links TRBV30 with TRBJ1-2; D uncertain. Germline V gene lookup returns CDR1 GTSNPN and CDR2 SVGIG (reference sequence). CDR3 length: 13 amino acids. V lost 3 bases, J lost 8 bases, and 16 bases lay in between. The CDR3 region is CAWSEPGRGGYTF. CDR3 nucleotides: TGTGCCTGGAGCGAACCGGGCCGGGGAGGCTACACCTTC.

The rearrangement links TRBV6-2 or TRBV6-3 to TRBJ1-3; D may be TRBD1 (5 bases). Trimming took 3 bases from V and 0 from J, leaving 18 bases between them. Germline V gives CDR1 MNHEY, CDR2 SVGEGT. The CDR3 runs 18 residues. The CDR3 region has the DNA TGTGCCAGCAGTTATTCGGAAGCAGGGAAGGCCTCTGGAAACACCATATATTTT. Protein product: CASSYSEAGKASGNTIYF.

A few counts support this clone. This chain connects TRBV2 to TRBJ1-4, with TRBD1 as a possible D gene (5 bases). The CDR3 is 12 amino acids. Trimming shortened V by 8 bases and J by 8 bases, and 12 bases separated the two germline ends. Germline V gene lookup returns CDR1 SNHLY and CDR2 FYNNEI. DNA for the CDR3: TGTGCCAGCGGCGGACATGGAGAAAAACTGTTTTTT. It codes for CASGGHGEKLFF.

This chain connects TRBV10-3 to TRBJ1-1, with D possibly TRBD1 on 6 matching bases. The CDR3 consists of 13 residues. The ends were cut back, 11 bases at V and 1 base at J, with 14 bases in the middle. The germline gives CDR1 ENHRY, CDR2 SYGVKD. The CDR3 region is CASAGERNTEAFF. The CDR3 coding sequence is TGTGCCTCCGCAGGGGAGCGGAACACTGAAGCTTTCTTT.

The CDR3 here is CASSDERGIEQYF. In nucleotides, the CDR3 is TGTGCCAGCAGTGACGAGCGAGGGATCGAGCAGTACTTC. The chain carries TRBV2 and TRBJ2-7, with D possibly being TRBD2 (5 bases). Germline values: CDR1 SNHLY, CDR2 FYNNEI. CDR3 length: 13 residues. The V gene lost 3 bases and the J gene lost 6 bases, with 12 bases spanning the gap. The whole variable domain, remainder taken from reference TRBV2 and TRBJ2-7, is EPEVTQTPSHQVTQMGQEVILRCVPISNHLYFYWYRQILGQKVEFLVSFYNNEISEKSEIFDDQFSVERPDGSNFTLKIRSTKLEDSAMYFCASSDERGIEQYFGPGTRLTVT.

The CDR3 DNA reads as TGTGCCAGCAGAACAGGGGGCGGTCAGCCCCAGCATTTT. Its translation: CASRTGGGQPQHF. V and J are TRBV28 and TRBJ1-5; 9 nucleotides match TRBD1. In germline, CDR1 is MDHEN, CDR2 SYDVKM. After removal of 6 bases from V and 6 bases from J, the junction contained 3 bases not matched to a gene. The CDR3 loop spans 13 amino acids.

The chain links TRBV7-2 to TRBJ2-1; 8 bases map to TRBD1. V shed 5 bases, J shed 9 bases, and the junction held 9 bases outside the gene matches. Germline V gene data show CDR1 as SGHTA and CDR2 as FQGNSA. CDR3 length equals 14 residues. The CDR3 sequence is CASSIRTGPSEQFF. CDR3 nucleotides: TGTGCCAGCAGCATCCGGACAGGGCCGAGTGAGCAGTTCTTC.

This chain connects TRBV6-1 to TRBJ1-3; 9 positions agree with TRBD1. There are 16 residues in the CDR3. V shed 1 base and J 4 bases; nucleotides not matched to a gene: 5. Germline V gene lookup returns CDR1 MNHNS and CDR2 SASEGT. In nucleotides, the CDR3 is TGTGCCAGCAGTGAAGACCGGACAGGGGCGGGAAACACCATATATTTT. Protein product: CASSEDRTGAGNTIYF.

The V and J genes are TRBV27 and TRBJ1-2; a weak D match, TRBD1 (6 bases). Looked up from germline, CDR1 is MNHEY and CDR2 is SMNVEV (reference sequence). The V end was cut by 6 bases, the J end by 6 bases, with 26 bases between. The CDR3 runs 17 residues. For the CDR3, the DNA is TGTGCCAGCAGGCGTATCTCAGGGGTTCGTTCCCCCAATGGCTACACCTTC. This sequence encodes CASRRISGVRSPNGYTF.

This chain joins TRBV7-9 and TRBJ1-4; D not resolved. The CDR3 runs 16 residues. V was shortened by 5 bases and J by 5 bases, with 18 bases between the two germline ends. CDR1 is SEHNR, CDR2 FQNEAQ, per germline (reference sequence). CDR3 sequence reads: CASSLPTYMGNEKLFF. The CDR3 region has the DNA TGTGCCAGCAGCCTGCCCACCTATATGGGCAATGAAAAACTGTTTTTT.

The DNA of the CDR3 is TGTGCCAGCAGTTTAGGGACAGGGAACACTGAAGCTTTCTTT. It is translated as CASSLGTGNTEAFF. This chain connects TRBV28 to TRBJ1-1, with TRBD1 identical over 8 bases. The CDR3 is made up of 14 amino acids. Germline values: CDR1 MDHEN, CDR2 SYDVKM. V shed 2 bases and J 1 base; nucleotides not matched to a gene: 0.

V usage is TRBV7-3 and J usage is TRBJ2-6, with D unresolved. The CDR3 loop spans 15 amino acids. Germline lookup yields CDR1 SGHTA and CDR2 FQGTGA. V was clipped by 5 bases and J by 0 bases, with 8 bases between them. The CDR3, as DNA: TGTGCCAGCAGCCCGGTGAACTCTGGGGCCAACGTCCTGACTTTC. This translates into CASSPVNSGANVLTF. The full variable domain, rest sourced from reference TRBV7-3 and TRBJ2-6, is GAGVSQTPSNKVTEKGKYVELRCDPISGHTALYWYRQSLGQGPEFLIYFQGTGAADDSGLPNDRFFAVRPEGSVSTLKIQRTERGDSAVYLCASSPVNSGANVLTFGAGSRLTVL.

The chain employs TRBV11-1 and TRBJ2-7, with 9 bases that match TRBD1. With 1 base clipped from V and 4 bases from J, the junction kept 5 bases outside the gene matches. This CDR3 spans 15 amino acids. CDR1 is SGHAT and CDR2 is FQDESV in the germline V gene (reference sequence). The CDR3 region has the DNA TGTGCCAGCAGCTTAGGAGGACAGGGGCTATACGAGCAGTACTTC. It encodes CASSLGGQGLYEQYF.

The rearrangement joins TRBV19 to TRBJ1-5; the D gene is possibly TRBD1 (5 bases). V lost 8 bases to trimming and J lost 0 bases, with 11 bases between them. Germline CDR1 LNHDA, CDR2 SQIVND (reference sequence). The CDR3 is made up of 14 amino acids. The CDR3 bases are TGTGCCAGTGATTACAGGATTAGCAATCAGCCCCAGCATTTT. Translating it yields CASDYRISNQPQHF.

The chain combines TRBV6-5 with TRBJ1-1; TRBD1 agrees at 7 bases. Germline V gene data show CDR1 as MNHEY and CDR2 as SVGAGI. The CDR3 loop spans 15 amino acids. Trimming cost V 5 bases and J 0 bases; bases outside gene matches: 6. CDR3: CASSLYRGMNTEAFF. CDR3 DNA: TGTGCCAGCAGTCTGTACAGGGGAATGAACACTGAAGCTTTCTTT.

V usage is TRBV6-2 or TRBV6-3 and J usage is TRBJ2-3, with a tentative D call TRBD2 (6 bases). The ends were cut back, 6 bases at V and 2 bases at J, with 9 bases in the middle. The CDR3 spans 13 residues. Germline CDR1 MNHEY, CDR2 SVGEGT. The CDR3: CASSSGVTDTQYF. Here the CDR3 DNA reads TGTGCCAGCAGCTCGGGGGTCACAGATACGCAGTATTTT.

This clone came up a few times. The rearrangement joins TRBV6-2 or TRBV6-3 to TRBJ1-5, with D perhaps TRBD1 (6 bases). V shed 6 bases and J shed 5 bases, with 23 bases lying between them. Germline V gene sequence: CDR1 MNHEY, CDR2 SVGEGT. This CDR3 comprises 17 residues. The CDR3 bases are TGTGCCAGCAGCCAAGGGGGGGCCGGTTGGATGTATCAGCCCCAGCATTTT. Protein sequence: CASSQGGAGWMYQPQHF.

This clone was observed a few times. The rearrangement joins TRBV5-4 to TRBJ1-4, with D unresolved. The V end lost 2 bases, the J end lost 12 bases, and 14 bases lay between the germline ends. Germline CDR1 SGHNT, CDR2 YYREEE (reference sequence). This CDR3 has 13 amino acids. The CDR3 DNA is TGTGCCAGCAGCTTAGGAGAGGGCCCGGAACTGTTTTTT. The encoded protein is CASSLGEGPELFF.

The chain couples TRBV7-9 to TRBJ2-5, with TRBD2 matching over 13 bases. V trimming: 1 base; J trimming: 4 bases; junction bases outside the gene matches: 9. The germline V gene encodes CDR1 SEHNR and CDR2 FQNEAQ (reference sequence). The CDR3 is made up of 18 amino acids. This CDR3 is CASSLVPGTSGEGETQYF. The DNA for the CDR3 is TGTGCCAGCAGCTTAGTCCCTGGGACTAGCGGGGAAGGAGAGACCCAGTACTTC.

The chain carries TRBV30 and TRBJ1-1, with 8 bases fitting TRBD1. In germline, CDR1 is GTSNPN, CDR2 SVGIG (reference sequence). Trimming cost V 2 bases and J 10 bases; bases outside gene matches: 6. There are 12 residues in the CDR3. The CDR3 loop is CAWSQDRGRAFF. CDR3 sequence (DNA): TGTGCCTGGAGTCAAGACAGGGGCAGAGCTTTCTTT.

The chain employs TRBV5-1 and TRBJ1-1, with D unclear. This CDR3 has 16 amino acids. Trimming removed 2 bases from V and 5 bases from J, with 19 bases in between. Germline lookup yields CDR1 SGHRS and CDR2 YFSETQ. The CDR3 DNA is TGCGCCAGCAGCTTAGGGAGTAGTAGTTTTTATACTGAAGCTTTCTTT. It translates to CASSLGSSSFYTEAFF.

The CDR3 spells CASSYSEGTPLHF. CDR3 nucleotides: TGTGCCAGCAGTTACTCGGAGGGAACACCCCTCCACTTT. The rearrangement joins TRBV6-5 to TRBJ1-6; D ambiguous. Germline V lookup: CDR1 MNHEY, CDR2 SVGAGI. The CDR3 has 13 residues. Trimming cost V 0 bases and J 11 bases, with 8 bases left between them.

In the case of this clone: Sequence at one end of the junction differs from germline and may be a read error. The chain carries TRBV7-7 and TRBJ2-1, with TRBD2 matching over 16 bases. The germline V gene encodes CDR1 SSHAT and CDR2 FNYEAQ (reference sequence). The CDR3 has 15 residues. The CDR3 DNA reads TGTGCTAGCAGCCGCGGGACTAGCGGGGGGGGTGAGCAGTTCTTC. Protein: CASSRGTSGGGEQFF.